This T cell receptor (beta chain) was found in a study of blood T cell repertoires in COVID-19. Whole-study context: Sources were T cells, B-cell-depleted T cells, or PBMCs; the material itself was cDNA or gDNA.

The germline V gene has CDR1 GTSNPN and CDR2 SVGIG (reference sequence). CDR3 length: 11 amino acids. V lost 4 bases, J lost 2 bases, and 5 bases lay in between. TCRdb's copy holds only in-frame clones and misses some; the assay was immunoSEQ multiplex PCR. This sample has about 95,000 clones, with 75% to 90% found just once. Seattle patient enrollment occurred during active infection, with longitudinal follow-up thereafter. The rearrangement uses TRBV30 and TRBJ1-2; D may be TRBD1 (5 bases). The sample taken for sequencing was peripheral blood. The clonotype originates from a man in his sixties with COVID-19, enrolled during active disease. The DNA for the CDR3 is TGTGCCTGGACAGGGAACTATGGCTACACCTTC. Residues: CAWTGNYGYTF. Complete variable domain (other parts from reference TRBV30 and TRBJ1-2): SQTIHQWPATLVQPVGSPLSLECTVEGTSNPNLYWYRQAAGRGLQLLFYSVGIGQISSEVPQNLSASRPQDRQFILSSKKLLLSDSGFYLCAWTGNYGYTFGSGTRLTVV.